This T cell receptor (beta chain) derives from a study of identical twins. Study results and caveats: Zero-insertion analyses might be partly confounded by invariant T cells like MAIT and iNKT. Memory repertoires lacked the insertion deficit that abundant cord blood beta clonotypes showed. Where out-of-frame alpha sequences were twin-shared, they showed excess low generation probability.

This clonotype appeared a few times. What it binds is not known. One entry per CDR3 protein, called by TCRdb with MiXCR from the 5' RACE reads. This sample has 450,000 or so distinct CDR3 sequences; roughly 20% occur once, and the top ten carry around 10%. In every case, the donor was a healthy Caucasian. This TCR derives from a man aged 50-60 years in good health. The source material was naive T cells sorted from blood.

In DNA form, the CDR3 reads TGCACCAGCAGCCAAGAGAGGTATTCCATGTACTTC. This translates into CTSSQERYSMYF. The chain combines TRBV1 with TRBJ2-7. TRBV1 is marked as a pseudogene. The CDR3 contains 12 residues.